These 2 T cell receptor beta chains came from one sample sequenced in a study of blood T cells in healthy people across ages. Combining a sample-barcoded 5' primer with a J-beta primer mix, a second PCR ran for about 7 to 11 cycles. MiXCR was run by TCRdb on the 5' RACE reads, yielding one entry per CDR3 protein. This table has fewer than 950,000 distinct CDR3 sequences, 36% appearing once. The source material was blood. The receptors come from a young man in good health.

This clonotype was seen only a few times. The J gene is TRBJ2-7, the V gene TRBV21-1; TRBD2, the D gene given by the table, was not confirmed from the DNA. TRBV21-1 is reported as a pseudogene. CDR3 size: 16 residues. The CDR3 loop is CASSKGSGGALYEQYF. The CDR3 nucleotides read TGTGCCAGCAGCAAAGGGAGCGGGGGGGCCTTATACGAGCAGTACTTC.

This clonotype turned up a few times. This chain uses TRBV6-6 with TRBJ2-2; 10 nucleotides align to TRBD2. CDR1 is MNHNY, CDR2 SVGAGI, per germline (reference sequence). V shed 2 bases and J 3 bases; nucleotides not matched to a gene: 6. This CDR3 contains 17 residues. The CDR3 nucleotides are TGTGCCAGCAGTTACCTGAGCGGGGGGGCGGACACCGGGGAGCTGTTTTTT. Translation gives CASSYLSGGADTGELFF.